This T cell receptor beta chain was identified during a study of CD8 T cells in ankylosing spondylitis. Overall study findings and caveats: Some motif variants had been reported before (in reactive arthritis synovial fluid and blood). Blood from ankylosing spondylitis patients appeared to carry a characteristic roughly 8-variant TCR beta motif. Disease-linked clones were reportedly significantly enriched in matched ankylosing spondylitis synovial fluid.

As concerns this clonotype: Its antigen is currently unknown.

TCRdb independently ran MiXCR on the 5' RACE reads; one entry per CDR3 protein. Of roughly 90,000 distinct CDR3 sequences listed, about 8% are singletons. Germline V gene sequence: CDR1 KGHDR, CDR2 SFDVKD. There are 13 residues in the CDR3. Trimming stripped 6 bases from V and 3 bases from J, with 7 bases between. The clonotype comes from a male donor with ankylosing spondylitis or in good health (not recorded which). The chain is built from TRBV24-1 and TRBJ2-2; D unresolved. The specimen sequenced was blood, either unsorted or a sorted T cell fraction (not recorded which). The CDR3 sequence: CATSRGHTGELFF. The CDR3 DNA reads TGTGCCACCAGTCGCGGCCACACCGGGGAGCTGTTTTTT.